This TCR beta chain originates from a study of blood T cells in healthy people across ages. Study-wide results and caveats: Long-lived donors had more naive CD4+ cells and higher diversity than aged donors. Diversity of TCR beta per million T cells declined in a roughly linear way with age.

The junction had 8 bases not matched to a gene; V was cut back by 6 bases and J by 4 bases. Germline assignment: CDR1 DFQATT and CDR2 SNEGSKA (reference sequence). This CDR3 is 14 amino acids long. With a J-beta primer mix and a sample-barcoded 5' primer, a second PCR ran roughly 6 to 11 cycles. TCRdb analysed the 5' RACE reads with MiXCR anew, one entry per CDR3 protein. Here the sample spans about 400,000 distinct CDR3 sequences, roughly half being singletons. Healthy Caucasian individuals from Russia aged about 6 to 100 served as donors. As to this clonotype: Antigen unknown.

The source of this sequence is a man in his fifties or sixties in good health. The V call is TRBV20-1, the J call TRBJ2-7, with TRBD2 identical over 11 bases. Sequenced: blood. CDR3 sequence: CSARTSGSGYEQYF. The CDR3 DNA sequence: TGCAGTGCCCGTACTAGCGGGAGTGGGTACGAGCAGTACTTC.